These 8 T cell receptor beta chains share one sample of origin, sequenced in a study of CD8 T cells in ankylosing spondylitis. TCRdb re-called the 5' RACE reads through MiXCR, storing one row per CDR3 protein. The sample carries around 300,000 distinct CDR3 sequences, approximately 14% recorded once. Sequencing was carried out using blood, either unsorted or a sorted T cell fraction (not recorded which). The receptor source for this set is a male donor with ankylosing spondylitis or in good health (not recorded which).

This clonotype was observed a handful of times. The rearrangement uses TRBV10-3 and TRBJ1-6; 8 bases are shared with TRBD1. Germline trimming cut 4 bases from V and 7 bases from J; bases unmatched to any gene: 6. Per germline, CDR1 ENHRY and CDR2 SYGVKD. The CDR3 consists of 15 residues. The CDR3 region is CAISGTGWENSPLHF. CDR3 nucleotides: TGTGCCATCAGTGGGACAGGGTGGGAAAATTCACCCCTCCACTTT.

The V and J genes are TRBV4-1 and TRBJ1-4; D remains unclear. Looked up from germline, CDR1 is MGHRA and CDR2 is YSYEKL. V was pared by 0 bases and J by 11 bases, with 13 bases between. This CDR3 has 14 residues. CDR3 sequence reads: CASSQDGPGRKLFF. In nucleotides, the CDR3 is TGCGCCAGCAGCCAAGATGGCCCGGGGAGGAAACTGTTTTTT.

This clonotype was seen more than once but under ten times. The chain links TRBV4-1 to TRBJ1-1; D is ambiguous. The CDR3 totals 14 residues. Germline-derived CDR1 and CDR2 are MGHRA and YSYEKL. V lost 0 bases and J 1 base, leaving 6 bases between the germline ends. The CDR3 DNA is TGCGCCAGCAGCCAAGATAATACGAACACTGAAGCTTTCTTT. Protein: CASSQDNTNTEAFF.

The chain combines TRBV19 with TRBJ2-7; D might be TRBD1 (5 bases). The CDR3 runs 15 residues. V dropped 2 bases and J dropped 5 bases, with 16 bases sitting between them. The germline V gene encodes CDR1 LNHDA and CDR2 SQIVND (reference sequence). In DNA, the CDR3 is TGTGCCAGTAGTATATCCAGGGTTCGTGAGGACGAGCAGTACTTC. Its translation: CASSISRVREDEQYF.

The rearrangement joins TRBV27 to TRBJ2-1, with 10 bases identical to TRBD2. The V segment lost 3 bases and the J segment 9 bases; nucleotides outside the gene matches: 11. Germline CDR1 is MNHEY and CDR2 is SMNVEV (reference sequence). This CDR3 comprises 16 residues. The CDR3 sequence: CASSLRGSSGSFEQFF. The CDR3 DNA follows: TGTGCCAGCAGTTTGCGCGGGTCTAGCGGGAGTTTTGAGCAGTTCTTC.

This chain connects TRBV5-1 to TRBJ2-5; TRBD2 agrees at 15 bases. V was clipped by 3 bases and J by 4 bases; unmatched bases: 10. The CDR3 is 18 residues long. The germline CDR1 and CDR2 sequences are SGHRS and YFSETQ. CDR3 DNA sequence: TGCGCCAGCAGCTCGGGACTAGCGGGAGGAGGAGTAAGAGAGACCCAGTACTTC. It codes for CASSSGLAGGGVRETQYF.

At least ten counts were recorded for this clonotype. The rearrangement links TRBV20-1 to TRBJ1-1; 7 positions agree with TRBD1. Trimming cost V 3 bases and J 1 base; bases outside gene matches: 5. Germline loops: CDR1 DFQATT, CDR2 SNEGSKA (reference sequence). The CDR3 runs to 14 residues. The CDR3 nucleotides read TGCAGTGCTAGTTCGGGACAGCCGAACACTGAAGCTTTCTTT. The encoded protein is CSASSGQPNTEAFF.

Ten or more counts support this clonotype. This chain links TRBV6-1 with TRBJ1-3; D gene unclear. V shed 2 bases and J shed 4 bases, with 3 bases lying between them. Germline loops: CDR1 MNHNS, CDR2 SASEGT. This CDR3 is 12 amino acids long. The CDR3 DNA follows: TGTGCCAGCAGTGAACCGGGAAACACCATATATTTT. Translation gives CASSEPGNTIYF.